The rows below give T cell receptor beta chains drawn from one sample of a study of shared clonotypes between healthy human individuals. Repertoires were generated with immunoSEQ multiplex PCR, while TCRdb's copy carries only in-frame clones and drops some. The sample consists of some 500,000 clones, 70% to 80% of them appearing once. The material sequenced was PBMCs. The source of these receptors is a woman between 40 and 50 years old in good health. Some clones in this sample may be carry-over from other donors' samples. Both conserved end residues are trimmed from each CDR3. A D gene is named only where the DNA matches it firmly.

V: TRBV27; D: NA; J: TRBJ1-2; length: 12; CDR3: ASSSNRESYGYT
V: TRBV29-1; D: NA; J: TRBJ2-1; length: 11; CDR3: SVARQDYNEQF
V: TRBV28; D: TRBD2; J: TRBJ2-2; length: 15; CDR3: ASSLGLAGRYTGELF
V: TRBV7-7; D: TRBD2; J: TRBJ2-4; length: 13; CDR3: ASSFSGREKNIQY
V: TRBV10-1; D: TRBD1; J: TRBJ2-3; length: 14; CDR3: ASSEVGTGTTDTQY
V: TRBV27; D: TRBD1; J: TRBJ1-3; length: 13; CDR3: ASSSAGTGRNTIY
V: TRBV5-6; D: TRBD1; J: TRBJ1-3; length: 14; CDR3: ASSANPGTGGNTIY
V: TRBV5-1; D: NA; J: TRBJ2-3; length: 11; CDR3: ASSFGGTDTQY
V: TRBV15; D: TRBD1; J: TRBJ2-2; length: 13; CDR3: ATSGDRGLGGELF
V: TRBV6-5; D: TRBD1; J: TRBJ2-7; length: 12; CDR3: ASRPGQGTYEQY
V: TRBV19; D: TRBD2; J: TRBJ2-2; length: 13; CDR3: ASSETSGRTGELF
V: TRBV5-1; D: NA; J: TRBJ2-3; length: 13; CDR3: ASSPAGEATDTQY
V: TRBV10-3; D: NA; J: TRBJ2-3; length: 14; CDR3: AISPRGLSGTDTQY
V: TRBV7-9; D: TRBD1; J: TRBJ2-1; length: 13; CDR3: ASSNPGTGYNEQF
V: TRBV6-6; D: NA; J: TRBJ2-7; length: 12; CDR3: ASSYSGQFYEQY
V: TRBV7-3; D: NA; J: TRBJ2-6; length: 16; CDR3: ASSQPPGSSSGANVLT
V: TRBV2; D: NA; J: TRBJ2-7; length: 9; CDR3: ASSVDYEQY
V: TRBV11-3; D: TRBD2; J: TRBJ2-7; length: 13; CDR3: ASSLGLAGPYEQY
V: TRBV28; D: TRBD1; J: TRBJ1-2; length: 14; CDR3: ASSLSGQGNPYGYT
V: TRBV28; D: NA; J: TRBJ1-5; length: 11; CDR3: ASRPPLRQPQH
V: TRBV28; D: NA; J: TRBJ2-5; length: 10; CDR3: ASSFIQETQY
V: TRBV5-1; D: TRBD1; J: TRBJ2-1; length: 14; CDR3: ASSLAGTDSYNEQF
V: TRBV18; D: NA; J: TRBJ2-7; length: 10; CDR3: ASSPETYEQY
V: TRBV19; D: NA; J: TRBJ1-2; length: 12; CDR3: ASTDLALGYGYT
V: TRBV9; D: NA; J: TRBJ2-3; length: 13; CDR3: ASSVDGWGSDTQY
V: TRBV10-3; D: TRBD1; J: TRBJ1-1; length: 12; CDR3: AISADREKSQAF
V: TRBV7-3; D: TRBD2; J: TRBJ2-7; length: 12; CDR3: ASSFSGNSYEQY
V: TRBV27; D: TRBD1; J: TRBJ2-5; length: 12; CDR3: ASSSWDRGETQY
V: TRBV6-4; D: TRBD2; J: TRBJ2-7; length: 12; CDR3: ASGVLAGIYEQY
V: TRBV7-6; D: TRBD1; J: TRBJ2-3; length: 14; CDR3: ASSVHRGEMPDTQY
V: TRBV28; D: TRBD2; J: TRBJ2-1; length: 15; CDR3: ASSSPSLAGAWGEQF
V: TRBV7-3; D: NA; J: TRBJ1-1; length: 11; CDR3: ASSSRASTEAF
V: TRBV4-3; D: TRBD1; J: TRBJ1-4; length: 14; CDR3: ASSQRAGGFDEKLF
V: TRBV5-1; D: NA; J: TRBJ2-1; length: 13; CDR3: ASSLTGTSYNEQF
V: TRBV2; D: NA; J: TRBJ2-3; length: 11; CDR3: ASSRLETDTQY
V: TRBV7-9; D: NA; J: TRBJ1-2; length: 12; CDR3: ASSREQGVYGYT
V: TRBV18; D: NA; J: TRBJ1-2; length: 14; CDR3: ASSPAAGSRAFGYT
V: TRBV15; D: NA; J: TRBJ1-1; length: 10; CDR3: ATRWGDTEAF
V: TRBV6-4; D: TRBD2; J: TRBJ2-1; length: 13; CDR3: ASSDSAGGGNEQF
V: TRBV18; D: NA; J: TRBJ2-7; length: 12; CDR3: ASSPSTGKYEQY
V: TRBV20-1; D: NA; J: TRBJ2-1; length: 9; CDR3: SGGSYNEQF
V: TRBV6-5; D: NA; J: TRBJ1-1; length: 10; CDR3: ASSYRDSQAF